This T cell receptor beta chain was found in a study of PD-1 blockade in mismatch repair-deficient tumors. With V trimmed by 5 bases and J by 1 base, 14 bases remained unmatched. This CDR3 region has 20 residues. The germline V gene has CDR1 MNHEY and CDR2 SMNVEV (reference sequence). Profiled with immunoSEQ multiplex PCR; TCRdb holds only in-frame clones, not every one. The data contain tens of thousands of clones, roughly 80% of them singletons. The clonotype originates from an adult with mismatch repair-deficient cancer. Sequenced material: peripheral blood, taken 44 weeks after starting pembrolizumab. V and J are TRBV27 and TRBJ2-7, with TRBD2 matching over 16 bases. CDR3 region: CASSLPGTSGRAVPSYEQYF. In nucleotides, the CDR3 is TGTGCCAGCAGTCTCCCTGGGACTAGCGGGAGGGCCGTCCCGTCCTACGAGCAGTACTTC.